One sample yielded the 9 T cell receptor beta chains listed below, sequenced in a study of cytomegalovirus exposure and HLA in healthy donors (dated by TCRdb to about 2017). The library came from the immunoSEQ multiplex PCR assay. TCRdb retrieved this table from immuneACCESS and kept in-frame rearrangements only. Not all clones are present; in checked studies, unresolved V genes account for under half, and no reason is known for the remainder. Counted in this sample were 200,000 to 250,000 clones; roughly 80% of them appeared once. Jointly, the top ten make up around 5.5% of the sample. Sequenced material: PBMCs. The receptors were gathered from a woman aged 18-29 years in good health and CMV-seronegative.

This clone has only a few counts. The chain couples TRBV27 to TRBJ2-7; D is unresolved. Trimming left V 6 bases short and J 6 bases short, with 15 bases between. The CDR3 runs 13 residues. Germline values: CDR1 MNHEY, CDR2 SMNVEV (reference sequence). CDR3 nucleotide sequence: TGTGCCAGCAGCCTTACACTGAATACCGAGCAGTACTTC. Residues: CASSLTLNTEQYF.

This sequence joins TRBV6-1 and TRBJ1-1; D perhaps matches TRBD1 (6 bases). V lost 8 bases and J 2 bases, leaving 15 bases between the germline ends. Germline CDR1 and CDR2: MNHNS and SASEGT. The CDR3 length is 14 residues. The CDR3 DNA sequence: TGTGCCAGCGCGACAGGAGAGCGAAACACTGAAGCTTTCTTT. Protein sequence: CASATGERNTEAFF.

This clone occurred once. J is TRBJ1-2 and V is TRBV2; possible D gene TRBD1, 6 bases. With 6 bases removed from V and 7 bases from J, the gap between germline ends came to 15 bases. Germline lookup yields CDR1 SNHLY and CDR2 FYNNEI. The CDR3 extends over 13 amino acids. This chain's CDR3 is CASRGGGQGGYTF. The DNA of the CDR3 is TGTGCCAGCAGGGGAGGGGGTCAAGGTGGCTACACCTTC. Together with reference TRBV2 and TRBJ1-2, the CDR3 gives the full variable domain: EPEVTQTPSHQVTQMGQEVILRCVPISNHLYFYWYRQILGQKVEFLVSFYNNEISEKSEIFDDQFSVERPDGSNFTLKIRSTKLEDSAMYFCASRGGGQGGYTFGSGTRLTVV.

The rearrangement uses TRBV2 and TRBJ1-2, with a possible D match to TRBD1 (6 bases). The CDR3 is 13 residues long. Germline V gene lookup returns CDR1 SNHLY and CDR2 FYNNEI. V dropped 3 bases and J dropped 8 bases, with 13 bases sitting between them. The DNA for the CDR3 is TGTGCCAGCAGTGAGTGGACAGAAGGAGGCTACACCTTC. Its protein product is CASSEWTEGGYTF.

This clone came up a few times. V and J are TRBV18 and TRBJ2-7, with TRBD2 matching over 8 bases. This CDR3 spans 15 amino acids. V shed 2 bases, J shed 0 bases, and the junction held 3 bases outside the gene matches. The germline CDR1 and CDR2 sequences are KGHSH and LQKENI. CDR3 DNA sequence: TGTGCCAGCTCACCAATCGGGGGGGACTCCTACGAGCAGTACTTC. It translates to CASSPIGGDSYEQYF.

The V gene is TRBV27, the J gene TRBJ2-5; D unresolved. The CDR3 runs to 13 residues. V lost 2 bases, J lost 7 bases, and 11 bases lay in between. Germline CDR1 is MNHEY and CDR2 is SMNVEV (reference sequence). The CDR3: CASSLGPLVTQYF. The CDR3 DNA reads TGTGCCAGCAGTTTAGGACCCCTGGTGACCCAGTACTTC.

This chain connects TRBV4-2 to TRBJ2-1, with TRBD2 matching 10 bases. J was trimmed by 9 bases and V by 0 bases; bases with no gene match: 8. Germline CDR1 LGHNA, CDR2 YNFKEQ. The CDR3 extends over 16 amino acids. CDR3 region: CASSQDKRGGVIEQFF. The CDR3 DNA is TGTGCCAGCAGCCAAGATAAGCGGGGGGGCGTCATTGAGCAGTTCTTC.

The rearrangement uses TRBV18 and TRBJ1-2, with a weak D call TRBD1 (6 bases). CDR1 is KGHSH and CDR2 is LQKENI in the germline V gene. V gave up 4 bases and J gave up 2 bases, with 14 bases separating them. CDR3 length equals 15 residues. The CDR3 region is CASSLTRQENYGYTF. The CDR3 DNA reads TGTGCCAGCTCACTAACTCGACAGGAAAACTATGGCTACACCTTC.

The chain is built from TRBV9 and TRBJ2-1; a weak D match, TRBD2 (6 bases). Trimming took 0 bases from V and 5 from J, leaving 15 bases between them. The CDR3 consists of 16 residues. Germline assignment: CDR1 SGDLS and CDR2 YYNGEE. The CDR3 loop reads CASSVGASGSDNEQFF. DNA for the CDR3: TGTGCCAGCAGCGTAGGGGCCAGCGGGTCTGACAATGAGCAGTTCTTC.